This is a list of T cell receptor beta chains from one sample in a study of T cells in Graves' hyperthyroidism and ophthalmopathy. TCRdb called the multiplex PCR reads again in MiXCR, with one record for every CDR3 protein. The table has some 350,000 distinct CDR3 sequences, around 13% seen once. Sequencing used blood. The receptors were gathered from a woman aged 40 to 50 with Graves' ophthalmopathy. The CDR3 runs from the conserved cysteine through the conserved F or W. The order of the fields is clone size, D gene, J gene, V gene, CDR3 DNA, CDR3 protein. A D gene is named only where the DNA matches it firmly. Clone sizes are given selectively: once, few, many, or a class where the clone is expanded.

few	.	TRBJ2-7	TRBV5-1	TGCGCCAGCAGCTTGGGTGACAGCACCGGGACGCGCTCCTACGAGCAGTACTTC	CASSLGDSTGTRSYEQYF
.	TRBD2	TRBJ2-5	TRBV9	TGCGCCAGCAGGCCGGGACTAGCGGGGGTAATCGAGACCCAGTACTTC	CASRPGLAGVIETQYF
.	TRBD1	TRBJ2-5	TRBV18	TGTGCCAGCTTACCGGGACAGGGGCAAGAGACCCAGTACTTC	CASLPGQGQETQYF
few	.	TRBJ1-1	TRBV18	TGTGCCAGCTCACCTTCTCTCAGGGCCACCGGCGAAGCTTTCTTT	CASSPSLRATGEAFF
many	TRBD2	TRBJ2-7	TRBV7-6	TGTGCCAGCAGCTCGTACTTTCGTGGACTAGCGGGAGTCGAGCAGTACTTC	CASSSYFRGLAGVEQYF
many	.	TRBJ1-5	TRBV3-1	TGTGCCAGCAGCCAAGATAGCGCAGCATATCAGCCCCAGCATTTT	CASSQDSAAYQPQHF
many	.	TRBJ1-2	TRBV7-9	TGTGCCAGCAGCTTAGATCAGAACTACGATGGCTACACCTTC	CASSLDQNYDGYTF
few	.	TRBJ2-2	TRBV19	TGTGCCAGTAGCGACGACTATCGGGAGCTGTTTTTT	CASSDDYRELFF
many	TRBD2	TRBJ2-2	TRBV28	TGTGCCAGCAGTTTAATACGGGGGGCGAACACCGGGGAGCTGTTTTTT	CASSLIRGANTGELFF
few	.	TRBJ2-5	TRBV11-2	TGTGCCAGCAGCGGGGGGAGGCAAGAGACCCAGTACTTC	CASSGGRQETQYF
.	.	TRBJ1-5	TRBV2	TGTGCCAGCAGTTTACCCTTAGTGGGCGGGGAGGACGATCAGCCCCAGCATTTT	CASSLPLVGGEDDQPQHF
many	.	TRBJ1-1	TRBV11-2	TGTGCCAGCAGCTTCGCCGGGACATCGGGGACTGAAGCTTTCTTT	CASSFAGTSGTEAFF
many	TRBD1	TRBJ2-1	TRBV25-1	TGTGCCAGCAGTGAATTTGTTCGGACAGGGAGTAATGAGCAGTTCTTC	CASSEFVRTGSNEQFF
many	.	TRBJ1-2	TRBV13	TGTGCCAGCAGCTTGGCAGGGAAGGTATACGGCTACACCTTC	CASSLAGKVYGYTF
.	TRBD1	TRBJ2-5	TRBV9	TGTGCCAGCAGTGGGTTCGGGACAGGGCGTGAGACCCAGTACTTC	CASSGFGTGRETQYF
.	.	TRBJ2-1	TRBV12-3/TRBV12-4	TGTGCCAGCAGGGCAGTCGGGAATGAGCAGTTCTTC	CASRAVGNEQFF
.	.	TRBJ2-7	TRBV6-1	TGTGCCACCCTTCGAGGACGGAACTACGAGCAGTACTTC	CATLRGRNYEQYF
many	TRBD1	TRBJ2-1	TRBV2	TGTGCCAGCAGATCCGGGACAGTCGCCTACAATGAGCAGTTCTTC	CASRSGTVAYNEQFF
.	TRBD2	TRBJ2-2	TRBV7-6	TGTGCCAGCAGCTTAGTCCTGGGTCTAGCGGAGAACACCGGGGAGCTGTTTTTT	CASSLVLGLAENTGELFF
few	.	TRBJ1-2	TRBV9	TGTGCCAGCAGCTCAAACAAGAATTGGGGGAACTATGGCTACACCTTC	CASSSNKNWGNYGYTF
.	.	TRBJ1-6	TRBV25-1	TGTGCCAGCAGTGCGGAGGGAGGAAATAGGTCACCCCTCCACTTT	CASSAEGGNRSPLHF
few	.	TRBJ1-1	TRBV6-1	TGTGCCAGCAGTACAATGGCAGAAGCTTTCTTT	CASSTMAEAFF
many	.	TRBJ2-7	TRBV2	TGTGCCAGCAGTGTGGTGACAGGTTCCTCCTACGAGCAGTACTTC	CASSVVTGSSYEQYF
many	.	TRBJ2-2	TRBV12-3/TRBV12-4	TGTGCCAGCAGTTTAGTGGGCGAGCCCGGGGAGCTGTTTTTT	CASSLVGEPGELFF
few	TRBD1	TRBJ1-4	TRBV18	TGTGCCAGCTCGACAGGGTATTCTAATGAAAAACTGTTTTTT	CASSTGYSNEKLFF
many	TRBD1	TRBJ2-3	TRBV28	TGTGCCACCCTGGTCCCACTGACAGGGGGTGAATCGCTAAGCACAGATACGCAGTATTTT	CATLVPLTGGESLSTDTQYF
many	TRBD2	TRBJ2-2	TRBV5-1	TGCGCCAGCAGCCCGGGACTAGCGGGAGCCGGGGAGCTGTTTTTT	CASSPGLAGAGELFF
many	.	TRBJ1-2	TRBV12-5	TGTGCTAGTGAAGGCTGGGTACAGGGTGACTATGGCTACACCTTC	CASEGWVQGDYGYTF
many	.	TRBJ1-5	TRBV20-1	TGCAGTGCCTACCGTAGCAATCAGCCCCAGCATTTT	CSAYRSNQPQHF
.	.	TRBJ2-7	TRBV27	TGTGCCAGCAGTTTATCCGGGGACGGGTCCTACGAGCAGTACTTC	CASSLSGDGSYEQYF
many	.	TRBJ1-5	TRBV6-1	TGTGCCAGCAATAAATACGGTAGCAATCAGCCCCAGCATTTT	CASNKYGSNQPQHF
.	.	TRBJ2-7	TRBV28	TGTGCCAGCAGTACGGGACACGGATACGGCTACGAGCAGTACTTC	CASSTGHGYGYEQYF
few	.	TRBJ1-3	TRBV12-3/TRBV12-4	TGTGCCAGCAGTTTGGTGCCGGCCGGAAACACCATATATTTT	CASSLVPAGNTIYF
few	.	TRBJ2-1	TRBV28	TGTGCCACGGAGACAGAGGCGAATGAGCAGTTCTTC	CATETEANEQFF
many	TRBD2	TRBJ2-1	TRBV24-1	TGTGCCACCAGCCTAGCGGGGGTCCATGAGCAGTTCTTC	CATSLAGVHEQFF
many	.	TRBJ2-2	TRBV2	TGTGCCAGCAGTGATGGAGTTAGCACCGGGGAGCTGTTTTTT	CASSDGVSTGELFF
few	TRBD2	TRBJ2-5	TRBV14	TGTGCCAGCAGCCGAGAACTAGCGGGGGGGCCCCAGGAGACCCAGTACTTC	CASSRELAGGPQETQYF
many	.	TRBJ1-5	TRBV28	TGTGCCAGCAGTGAGACGATGGTTAAGGGGCATTTT	CASSETMVKGHF
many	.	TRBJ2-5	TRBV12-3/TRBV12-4	TGTGCCAGCAGTTTCGGGCGGGTAAAGACCCAGTACTTC	CASSFGRVKTQYF
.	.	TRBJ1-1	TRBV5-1	TGCGCCAGCAGCTTTACAGGGTATAGGACTGAAGCTTTCTTT	CASSFTGYRTEAFF
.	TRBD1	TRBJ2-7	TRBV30	TGTGCCGGACAGGGGGCGCTTTCCTACGAGCAGTACTTC	CAGQGALSYEQYF
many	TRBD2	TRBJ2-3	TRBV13	TGTGCCAGCAGCGTCGGAACTAGCGGGGAAGATACGCAGTATTTT	CASSVGTSGEDTQYF
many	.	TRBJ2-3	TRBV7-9	TGTGCCAGCAGCTTAGCTGGGTGGGATACGCAGTATTTT	CASSLAGWDTQYF
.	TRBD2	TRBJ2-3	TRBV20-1	TGCAGTGCTCTTCTAGCGGGAGATACCTACACAGATACGCAGTATTTT	CSALLAGDTYTDTQYF
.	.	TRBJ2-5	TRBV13	TGTGCCAGCAGCCGAGCCGGCCCCATAGAGACCCAGTACTTC	CASSRAGPIETQYF
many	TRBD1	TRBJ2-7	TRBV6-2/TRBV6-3	TGTGCCAGCAGTTGGGGACAGTCCTACGAGCAGTACTTC	CASSWGQSYEQYF
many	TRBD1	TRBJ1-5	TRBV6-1	TGTGCCAGCAGGGACAGGGTGCCTCAGCCCCAGCATTTT	CASRDRVPQPQHF
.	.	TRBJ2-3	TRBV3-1	TGTGCCAGCAGCCAAGAAACTTTAGGGGGCACAGATACGCAGTATTTT	CASSQETLGGTDTQYF
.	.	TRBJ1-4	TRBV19	TGTGCCAGTTCGGGGGCAACTAATGAAAAACTGTTTTTT	CASSGATNEKLFF
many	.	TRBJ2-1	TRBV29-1	TGCAGCGTTGAAAGGGAATCCAGCAATGAGCAGTTCTTC	CSVERESSNEQFF
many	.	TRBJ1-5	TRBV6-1	TGTGCCTCCGGGATCAATCAGCCCCAGCATTTT	CASGINQPQHF
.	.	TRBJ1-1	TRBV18	TGTGCCAGCTCACCACCGGGGAAGTGGGGCACTGAAGCTTTCTTT	CASSPPGKWGTEAFF
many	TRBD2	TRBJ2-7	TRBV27	TGTGCCAGCAGTAGAACTAGCGGGGGCAACTCCTACGAGCAGTACTTC	CASSRTSGGNSYEQYF
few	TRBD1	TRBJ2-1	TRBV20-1	TGCAGTGCTAGAGATACCAACAGGGGAGTCCCCAATGAGCAGTTCTTC	CSARDTNRGVPNEQFF
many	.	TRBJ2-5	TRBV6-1	TGTGCCAGCAGTCGCGACAGGCCCGAGACCCAGTACTTC	CASSRDRPETQYF
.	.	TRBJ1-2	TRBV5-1	TGCGCCAGCAGCTTAGGCGGGCCCGGGAATCAGGGCTACACCTTC	CASSLGGPGNQGYTF
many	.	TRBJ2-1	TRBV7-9	TGTGCCAGCAGTGTGGTCTCGGTCTACAATGAGCAGTTCTTC	CASSVVSVYNEQFF
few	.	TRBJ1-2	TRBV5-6	TGTGCCAGCAGCCGGACAGCCTATGGCTACACCTTC	CASSRTAYGYTF
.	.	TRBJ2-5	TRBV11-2	TGTGCCAGCAGCTTAGGGCCCAACCCGGGCCAAGAGACCCAGTACTTC	CASSLGPNPGQETQYF
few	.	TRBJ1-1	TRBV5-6	TGTGCCAGCAGCGGTTGGGGCAGGGGGAACACTGAAGCTTTCTTT	CASSGWGRGNTEAFF